The sequence of this T cell receptor (beta chain) was determined in a study of cytomegalovirus exposure and HLA in healthy donors. This CDR3 comprises 14 residues. V was pared by 1 base and J by 2 bases, with 8 bases between. Germline V gene sequence: CDR1 LGHNA, CDR2 YNFKEQ. The PCR ran on 60 Vbeta and 13 Jbeta primers. Sequencing was performed with immunoSEQ multiplex PCR; in TCRdb, only in-frame clones are kept and a portion is missing. The sample includes over 150,000 clones, around 74% of them seen just once. V gene TRBV4-2 combines with J gene TRBJ1-1; TRBD1 is a possible D gene (5 bases). The receptor's source is a male donor in good health and CMV-seronegative. The sequenced sample consisted of PBMCs. The CDR3 DNA is TGTGCCAGCAGCCAAGTGCAGGGAAACACTGAAGCTTTCTTT. This gives the protein CASSQVQGNTEAFF.